Following are 3 T cell receptor beta chains from one sample sequenced in a study of cytomegalovirus exposure and HLA in healthy donors. A multiplex PCR was run with 60 Vbeta primers and 13 Jbeta primers. The data were produced by immunoSEQ multiplex PCR, yet TCRdb's version contains in-frame clones alone and is incomplete. This sample has fewer than 150,000 clones, with around 75% found just once. Material: PBMCs. Every receptor here comes from a female donor in good health and CMV-seronegative.

The chain uses TRBV28 and TRBJ1-5; D unclear. Between the trimmed V and J ends, which lost 5 bases and 2 bases, there was a span of 13 bases. CDR1 is MDHEN, CDR2 SYDVKM, per germline. The CDR3 totals 15 residues. The CDR3 bases are TGTGCCAGCAGTCAATACTCAATGGGCAATCAGCCCCAGCATTTT. Its translation: CASSQYSMGNQPQHF.

V usage is TRBV30 and J usage is TRBJ2-5, with a tentative D call TRBD1 (6 bases). This CDR3 spans 15 amino acids. V lost 2 bases to trimming and J lost 1 base, with 14 bases between them. Germline V CDR1 and CDR2: GTSNPN, SVGIG (reference sequence). CDR3 loop: CAWSSTDSLQETQYF. The DNA of the CDR3 is TGTGCCTGGAGTTCCACGGACAGCCTCCAAGAGACCCAGTACTTC.

The chain links TRBV15 to TRBJ2-4; D is possibly TRBD1 (5 bases). CDR1 and CDR2 (germline): LNHNV, YYDKDF (reference sequence). Trimming took 0 bases from V and 5 from J, leaving 20 bases between them. CDR3 length: 18 amino acids. CDR3 nucleotide sequence: TGTGCCACCAGCAGAGATGAATGGGGCCCACGAACGGAAAACATTCAGTACTTC. Amino acid sequence: CATSRDEWGPRTENIQYF.